Following are 21 T cell receptor beta chains from one sample sequenced in a study of shared clonotypes between healthy human individuals (TCRdb year 2020). Receptors were amplified or captured by the immunoSEQ multiplex PCR assay. Here the immuneACCESS table is served through TCRdb, limited to in-frame sequences with V and J called. Missing clones are a known gap in these copies; in checked studies unresolved V genes cover under half, and the rest lacks a known reason. Across this sample there are about 980,000 clones, with more than 75% seen only once. The top ten constitute around 1.5% of the sample. The specimen sequenced was memory CD4+ T cells sorted from blood. The sample's cell subset or site, from its label and the paper: CD45RA-negative fraction. The source is a man aged 18 to 35 in good health.

This chain links TRBV11-2 with TRBJ1-3; maybe TRBD1 (5 bases). V was clipped by 5 bases and J by 0 bases, with 11 bases between them. The CDR3 is 15 residues long. CDR1 is SGHAT, CDR2 FQNNGV, per germline. CDR3 in DNA: TGTGCCAGCAGCCGGGGGTCAATCTCTGGAAACACCATATATTTT. It is translated as CASSRGSISGNTIYF. Looking up the rest from reference TRBV11-2 and TRBJ1-3 gives the full variable domain: EAGVAQSPRYKIIEKRQSVAFWCNPISGHATLYWYQQILGQGPKLLIQFQNNGVVDDSQLPKDRFSAERLKGVDSTLKIQPAKLEDSAVYLCASSRGSISGNTIYFGEGSWLTVV.

The V and J genes are TRBV7-9 and TRBJ2-1; possibly TRBD1 or TRBD2 for D (5 bases each). Per germline, CDR1 SEHNR and CDR2 FQNEAQ (reference sequence). The CDR3 sequence is 16 residues long. Trimming pared 3 bases from V and 4 bases from J, leaving 16 bases between. CDR3 protein: CASSLGGGGSYNEQFF. CDR3 coding DNA: TGTGCCAGCAGCTTGGGCGGTGGGGGATCATACAATGAGCAGTTCTTC.

The table lists this clone with a few counts. V is TRBV2 and J is TRBJ2-2; D is unresolved. The CDR3 runs to 10 residues. Germline V gene sequence: CDR1 SNHLY, CDR2 FYNNEI. With 6 bases removed from V and 6 bases from J, the gap between germline ends came to 2 bases. CDR3 bases: TGTGCCAGCAGAGCCGGGGAGCTGTTTTTT. Translating gives CASRAGELFF.

J is TRBJ2-4 and V is TRBV6-5, with D possibly being TRBD1 (5 bases). Trimming removed 6 bases at V and 7 bases at J, with 10 bases between. Germline lookup yields CDR1 MNHEY and CDR2 SVGAGI. The CDR3 has 12 residues. The CDR3 sequence is CASSSQANIQYF. The CDR3 DNA sequence: TGTGCCAGCAGCTCACAGGCCAACATTCAGTACTTC.

This clone was detected once. CDR3 nucleotide sequence: TGTGCTAGTGGTTACGACAGGCTAGTGGGGACCGGGGAGCTGTTTTTT. As protein: CASGYDRLVGTGELFF. This chain uses TRBV12-5 with TRBJ2-2; weak D call: TRBD1 (6 bases). V lost 4 bases and J lost 5, with 17 bases in between. CDR1 and CDR2 (germline): LGHNT, FRNRAP. This CDR3 region has 16 residues.

The rearrangement links TRBV7-8 to TRBJ2-2, with 7 positions matching TRBD1. Per germline, CDR1 SGHVS and CDR2 FQNEAQ. CDR3 size: 15 residues. Losses at the gene ends were 5 bases for V and 4 bases for J; bases not matched to a gene: 7. In nucleotides, the CDR3 is TGTGCCAGCAGCAAAGGGGGACAGATCACCGGGGAGCTGTTTTTT. It translates to CASSKGGQITGELFF.

The chain couples TRBV5-1 to TRBJ2-5; D is uncertain. This CDR3 is built from 13 residues. The germline gives CDR1 SGHRS, CDR2 YFSETQ. V shed 1 base and J shed 5 bases, with 9 bases lying between them. The CDR3 DNA follows: TGCGCCAGCAGCTTGATGCCGGAGGAGACCCAGTACTTC. This codes for CASSLMPEETQYF.

J is TRBJ1-2 and V is TRBV28; 7 bases fit TRBD1. The CDR3 extends over 15 amino acids. The V gene end was trimmed by 5 bases and the J gene end by 2 bases; junction bases not matched to a gene: 8. Germline V CDR1 and CDR2: MDHEN, SYDVKM. The CDR3 loop is CASSISAGQNYGYTF. CDR3 nucleotide sequence: TGTGCCAGCAGTATATCGGCGGGACAGAACTATGGCTACACCTTC.

The rearrangement joins TRBV11-2 to TRBJ2-5; no clear D gene. The CDR3 has 16 residues. The V and J ends lost 3 bases and 1 base respectively, with 15 bases between them. The germline V gene encodes CDR1 SGHAT and CDR2 FQNNGV. CDR3 nucleotide sequence: TGTGCCAGCAGCTTCCCCGGACGAACCGTCCAAGAGACCCAGTACTTC. Protein: CASSFPGRTVQETQYF.

Comment on this clone: Other DNA variants within this sample encode the same CDR3. The chain combines TRBV10-3 with TRBJ1-1; 9 positions agree with TRBD1. Germline CDR1 ENHRY, CDR2 SYGVKD. V lost 4 bases to trimming and J lost 4 bases; unmatched junction nucleotides: 4. The CDR3 length is 14 residues. The DNA for the CDR3 is TGTGCCATCAGTGGGACAGGGGCAGGCACTGAAGCTTTCTTT. Residues: CAISGTGAGTEAFF.

This chain uses TRBV19 with TRBJ2-1; D unresolved. The CDR3 is made up of 16 amino acids. Trimming removed 0 bases at V and 0 bases at J, with 9 bases between. The germline V gene encodes CDR1 LNHDA and CDR2 SQIVND (reference sequence). The CDR3 region has the DNA TGTGCCAGTAGTATAGATGCTTCGGGCTCCTACAATGAGCAGTTCTTC. The encoded protein is CASSIDASGSYNEQFF.

This clone is a singleton in its sample. The V gene is TRBV30, the J gene TRBJ2-2; possible D gene TRBD2, 7 bases. The germline V gene encodes CDR1 GTSNPN and CDR2 SVGIG (reference sequence). This CDR3 is built from 15 residues. V dropped 4 bases and J dropped 4 bases, with 16 bases sitting between them. CDR3 in DNA: TGTGCCTGGACCCCCGCGGGGGCCATCACCGGGGAGCTGTTTTTT. It is translated as CAWTPAGAITGELFF.

V is TRBV29-1 and J is TRBJ1-2; D gene uncertain. The CDR3 totals 13 residues. CDR1 and CDR2 from the germline V gene are SQVTM and ANQGSEA. V shed 4 bases and J shed 2 bases, with 11 bases lying between them. The CDR3, as DNA: TGCAGCGTTGCCGTATTCCTGAACTATGGCTACACCTTC. It is translated as CSVAVFLNYGYTF.

Note on this clone: This likely reflects a read error, since a far larger clone is one base away. Other DNA sequences of this sample code for an identical CDR3. The rearrangement joins TRBV7-8 to TRBJ2-5, with unresolved D. The CDR3 sequence is 11 residues long. Between the trimmed V and J ends, which lost 5 bases and 5 bases, there was a span of 6 bases. Germline loops: CDR1 SGHVS, CDR2 FQNEAQ. DNA for the CDR3: TGTGCCAGCAGCCCCCTGGAGACCCAGTACTTC. It is translated as CASSPLETQYF. Combining the CDR3 with reference TRBV7-8 and TRBJ2-5 gives the whole variable domain GAGVSQSPRYKVAKRGQDVALRCDPISGHVSLFWYQQALGQGPEFLTYFQNEAQLDKSGLPSDRFFAERPEGSVSTLKIQRTQQEDSAVYLCASSPLETQYFGPGTRLLVL.

The chain has TRBV2 and TRBJ1-2; D is undetermined. V lost 6 bases, J lost 4 bases, and 18 bases lay in between. Germline V gene lookup returns CDR1 SNHLY and CDR2 FYNNEI. The CDR3 length is 15 residues. DNA of the CDR3: TGTGCCAGCAGAAGTGAAGCGGGCAAGGGCTATGGCTACACCTTC. This gives the protein CASRSEAGKGYGYTF.

As concerns this clone: Distinct nucleotide sequences in the sample also encode this CDR3. The chain is built from TRBV5-1 and TRBJ2-5; TRBD2 matches at 12 bases. This CDR3 contains 16 residues. V trimming: 0 bases; J trimming: 4 bases; junction bases outside the gene matches: 4. Germline loops: CDR1 SGHRS, CDR2 YFSETQ. CDR3 nucleotide sequence: TGCGCCAGCAGCTTGGCGACTAGCGGGAGTGGAGAGACCCAGTACTTC. Translation gives CASSLATSGSGETQYF. Full variable domain (remainder filled in from reference TRBV5-1 and TRBJ2-5): KAGVTQTPRYLIKTRGQQVTLSCSPISGHRSVSWYQQTPGQGLQFLFEYFSETQRNKGNFPGRFSGRQFSNSRSEMNVSTLELGDSALYLCASSLATSGSGETQYFGPGTRLLVL.

This clone was observed a few times. This rearrangement joins TRBV5-6 to TRBJ1-2; 9 bases match TRBD1. The CDR3 is made up of 15 amino acids. CDR1 is SGHDT, CDR2 YYEEEE, per germline. The V and J ends lost 4 bases and 5 bases, in that order; junction bases with no gene match: 9. Here the CDR3 reads CASSIRDRVLYGYTF. CDR3 DNA: TGTGCCAGCAGCATCCGGGACAGGGTTTTGTATGGCTACACCTTC.

The V call is TRBV6-1, the J call TRBJ1-3; D is unclear. The CDR3 sequence is 15 residues long. Germline-derived CDR1 and CDR2 are MNHNS and SASEGT. V was trimmed by 3 bases and J by 0 bases, leaving 9 bases between them. The CDR3, as DNA: TGTGCCAGCAGTGATCGGCAAAGCTCTGGAAACACCATATATTTT. It translates to CASSDRQSSGNTIYF.

The chain has TRBV5-1 and TRBJ2-7; the D gene could be TRBD1 or TRBD2 (6 bases each). Germline values: CDR1 SGHRS, CDR2 YFSETQ. V lost 1 base and J 2 bases, leaving 13 bases between the germline ends. This CDR3 spans 15 amino acids. This chain's CDR3 is CASSLLGGVPYEQYF. CDR3 DNA: TGCGCCAGCAGCTTGTTGGGGGGCGTCCCCTACGAGCAGTACTTC.

The chain joins TRBV9 to TRBJ2-3, with D unclear. Germline values: CDR1 SGDLS, CDR2 YYNGEE. V gave up 0 bases and J gave up 3 bases, with 11 bases separating them. This CDR3 spans 15 amino acids. The CDR3 region is CASSVATVETDTQYF. DNA for the CDR3: TGTGCCAGCAGCGTAGCTACGGTAGAGACAGATACGCAGTATTTT. Full variable domain (outside the CDR3, taken from reference TRBV9 and TRBJ2-3): DSGVTQTPKHLITATGQRVTLRCSPRSGDLSVYWYQQSLDQGLQFLIQYYNGEERAKGNILERFSAQQFPDLHSELNLSSLELGDSALYFCASSVATVETDTQYFGPGTRLTVL.

The V gene is TRBV7-9, the J gene TRBJ1-1; 8 nucleotides match TRBD1. Germline CDR1 reads SEHNR; CDR2 reads FQNEAQ (reference sequence). The CDR3 runs to 15 residues. V lost 5 bases, J lost 1 base, and 6 bases stayed unmatched. The CDR3 nucleotides are TGTGCCAGCAGCCCCCCGGGACAGGAGAACACTGAAGCTTTCTTT. This sequence encodes CASSPPGQENTEAFF.